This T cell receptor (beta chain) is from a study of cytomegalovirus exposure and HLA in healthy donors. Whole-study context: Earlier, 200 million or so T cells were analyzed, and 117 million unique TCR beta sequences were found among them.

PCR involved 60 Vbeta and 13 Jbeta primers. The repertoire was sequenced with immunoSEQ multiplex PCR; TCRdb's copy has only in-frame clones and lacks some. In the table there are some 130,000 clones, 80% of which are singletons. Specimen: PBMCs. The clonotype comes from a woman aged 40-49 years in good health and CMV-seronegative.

The CDR3 loop is CASSQVPTPGSSYEQYF. Written as DNA, the CDR3 is TGTGCCAGCAGCCAAGTTCCGACCCCCGGGAGCTCCTACGAGCAGTACTTC. The V and J genes are TRBV4-2 and TRBJ2-7; D possibly corresponds to TRBD2 (6 bases). Between the trimmed V and J ends, which lost 1 base and 0 bases, there was a span of 16 bases. The length of the CDR3 is 17 residues. Germline V gene sequence: CDR1 LGHNA, CDR2 YNFKEQ.